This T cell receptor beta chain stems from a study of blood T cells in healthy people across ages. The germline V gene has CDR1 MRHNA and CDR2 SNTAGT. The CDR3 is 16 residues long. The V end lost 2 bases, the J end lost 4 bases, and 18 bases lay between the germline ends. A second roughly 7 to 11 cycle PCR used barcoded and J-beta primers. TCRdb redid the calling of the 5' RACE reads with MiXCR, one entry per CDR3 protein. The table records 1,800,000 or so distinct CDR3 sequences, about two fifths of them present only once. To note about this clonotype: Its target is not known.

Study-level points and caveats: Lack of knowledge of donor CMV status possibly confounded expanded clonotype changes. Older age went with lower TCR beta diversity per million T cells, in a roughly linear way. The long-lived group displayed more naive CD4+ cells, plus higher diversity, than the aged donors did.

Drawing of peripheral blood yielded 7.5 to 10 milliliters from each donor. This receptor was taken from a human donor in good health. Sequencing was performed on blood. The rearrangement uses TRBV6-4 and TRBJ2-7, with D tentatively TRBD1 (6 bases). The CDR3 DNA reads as TGTGCCAGCAGTGACGCTACGGGACAAACCCATTACGAGCAGTACTTC. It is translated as CASSDATGQTHYEQYF.